This TCR beta chain was retrieved from a study of T cells expressing NK-cell markers. Study overall: According to the study, TCR beta repertoires originated from sorted CD3+CD56+NKG2C+, CD3+CD56+NKG2C- and CD3+CD56-NKG2C+ T cells. HCMV seropositivity marked seven of the eight sequenced donors; one was seronegative. General study results and limits: Dominant NKG2C+ clonotypes were found to form roughly 1.0-7.0% of CD8+ T cells in a handful of donors.

Germline-derived CDR1 and CDR2 are DFQATT and SNEGSKA (reference sequence). The CDR3 covers 14 residues. 5'RACE template switching with UMIs generated TCR beta cDNA. TCRdb reanalyzed the 5' RACE reads, giving one entry per CDR3 protein sequence and no DNA. The sample is made up of about 460,000 distinct CDR3 sequences, and the top ten hold 1.4% to 1.5% of it. Comments on this clonotype: Its specificity is unknown.

The chain combines TRBV20-1 with TRBJ2-2; TCRdb calls TRBD2, which cannot be checked without DNA. The source material was blood T cells: a sorted CD56 or NKG2C T cell subset, CD4+ or CD8+ T cells, or bulk PBMC T cells (not recorded which). This receptor was taken from a woman in her 50s in good health. This CDR3 is CSATSSGTAGELFF.